Sequencing of this TCR beta chain was carried out in a study of vaccination effects on CD4 cells after COVID-19. Study results and limitations: Clones induced by infection and by vaccine showed marked clonal contraction late after vaccination. Nearly all vaccine-induced clones in healthy recipients recognized only SARS-CoV-2.

Concerning this clone: Antigen: not known.

Culturing for 9 to 10 days preceded CD4+ T cell isolation. Of the BNT162b2 and mRNA-1273 vaccines, participants received two doses of one or the other. TCRdb's copy holds only in-frame clones and misses some; the assay was immunoSEQ multiplex PCR. The top ten hold less than 9.5% of the sample, which has tens of thousands of clones, around 71% seen once. V dropped 6 bases and J dropped 0 bases, with 12 bases sitting between them. Germline lookup yields CDR1 SSHAT and CDR2 FNYEAQ (reference sequence). The CDR3 has 14 amino acids. Sequencing used CD4+ T cells from PBMCs cultured without peptide, obtained after COVID-19 vaccination. The chain is built from TRBV7-7 and TRBJ2-7; D is possibly TRBD2 (6 bases). The origin of this receptor is a human donor who received a COVID-19 vaccine. CDR3 in amino acids: CASRRRGSSYEQYF. The CDR3, as DNA: TGTGCCAGCAGGCGGAGGGGAAGCTCCTACGAGCAGTACTTC.